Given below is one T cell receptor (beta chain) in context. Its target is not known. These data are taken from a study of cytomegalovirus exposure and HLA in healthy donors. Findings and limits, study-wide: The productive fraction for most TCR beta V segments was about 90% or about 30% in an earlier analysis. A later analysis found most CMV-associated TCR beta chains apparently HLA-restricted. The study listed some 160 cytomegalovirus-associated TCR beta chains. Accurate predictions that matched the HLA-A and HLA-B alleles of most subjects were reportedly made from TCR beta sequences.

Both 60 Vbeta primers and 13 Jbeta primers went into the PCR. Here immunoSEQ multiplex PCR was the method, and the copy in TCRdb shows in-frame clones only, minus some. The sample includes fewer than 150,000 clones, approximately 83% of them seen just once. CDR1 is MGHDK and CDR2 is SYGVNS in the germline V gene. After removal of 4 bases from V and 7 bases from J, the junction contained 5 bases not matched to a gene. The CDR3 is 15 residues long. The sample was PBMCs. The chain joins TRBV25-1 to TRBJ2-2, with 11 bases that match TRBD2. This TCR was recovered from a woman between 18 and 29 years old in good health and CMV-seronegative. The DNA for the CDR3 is TGTGCCAGCAGTGTAGCGGGGGGGCCGCACGGGGAGCTGTTTTTT. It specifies CASSVAGGPHGELFF.